Described below is a single TCR beta chain sequence and its context. Antigen specificity is unknown. Vbeta (60) and Jbeta (13) primers were used in the PCR. Libraries were prepared by immunoSEQ multiplex PCR; TCRdb keeps only in-frame clonotypes and omits some of them. The sample records about 120,000 clones, around 75% being singletons. Regarding donors, all were healthy bone marrow donors. The data stem from a study of cytomegalovirus exposure and HLA in healthy donors. Notes on the study in general: Rare sequences made up most TCRs, while some public TCRs were found in many donors. In an earlier analysis, about 87% or about 30%: the productive usage of most TCR beta V segments. A list of roughly 160 TCR beta chains associated with cytomegalovirus was given.

This CDR3 contains 14 residues. Per germline, CDR1 MNHNS and CDR2 SASEGT. V shed 5 bases and J 4 bases; nucleotides not matched to a gene: 6. Sequencing used PBMCs. V gene TRBV6-1 combines with J gene TRBJ1-1, with 8 positions matching TRBD1. This clonotype was obtained from a woman aged 18-29 years in good health and CMV-seronegative. CDR3 amino acids: CASSNPGQGTEAFF. The CDR3 bases are TGTGCCAGCAGTAACCCAGGACAGGGCACTGAAGCTTTCTTT.